The clone carrying this TCR beta chain was observed many times. The antigen is unknown. A universal primer site came from template switching; cDNA carried unique molecular identifiers. From the 5' RACE reads, TCRdb called clonotypes with MiXCR, one entry per CDR3 protein. The top ten hold around 2% of the sample, which has around 670,000 distinct CDR3 sequences, 5.5% to 6.5% seen once. This entry is derived from a study of identical twins. Findings and limits, study-wide: Models underestimated how often monozygotic twins shared out-of-frame TCR alpha.

Germline V gene data show CDR1 as MGHDK and CDR2 as SYGVNS. Trimming removed 6 bases at V and 7 bases at J, with 15 bases between. The CDR3 runs to 13 residues. The chain has TRBV25-1 and TRBJ1-2; weak D call: TRBD1 (5 bases). The source material was naive T cells sorted from blood. This sequence was found in a man aged 18 to 30 in good health. CDR3 coding DNA: TGTGCCAGCAGACCGGGGCCCTTAACTGGCTACACCTTC. It translates to CASRPGPLTGYTF.